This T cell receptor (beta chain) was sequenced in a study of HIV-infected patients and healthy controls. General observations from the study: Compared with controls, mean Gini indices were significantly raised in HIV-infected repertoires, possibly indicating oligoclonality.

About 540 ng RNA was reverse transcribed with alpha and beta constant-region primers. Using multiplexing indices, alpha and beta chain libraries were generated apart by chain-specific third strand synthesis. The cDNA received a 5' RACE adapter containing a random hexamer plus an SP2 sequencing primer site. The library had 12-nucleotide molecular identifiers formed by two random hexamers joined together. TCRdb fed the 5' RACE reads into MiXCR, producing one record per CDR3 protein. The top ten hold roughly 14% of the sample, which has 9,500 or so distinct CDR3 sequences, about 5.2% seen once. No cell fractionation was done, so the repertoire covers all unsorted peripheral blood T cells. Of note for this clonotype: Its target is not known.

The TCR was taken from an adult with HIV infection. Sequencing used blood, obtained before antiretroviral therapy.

CDR3 sequence reads: CSALRREMDIQYF. DNA of the CDR3: TGCAGTGCTCTCCGTAGGGAGATGGACATTCAGTACTTC. The chain couples TRBV20-1 to TRBJ2-4; maybe TRBD2 (5 bases). This CDR3 has 13 amino acids. Trimming stripped 5 bases from V and 8 bases from J, with 16 bases between. From germline, CDR1 is DFQATT and CDR2 SNEGSKA (reference sequence).